Presented here are 14 T cell receptor beta chains from one specimen sequenced in a study of PD-L1 blockade in urothelial cancer. The repertoire was sequenced with immunoSEQ multiplex PCR; TCRdb's copy has only in-frame clones and lacks some. The sample contains 50,000 or so clones, approximately 83% of which appear only once. Sample time point: peripheral blood 6 weeks after treatment start. The sample consisted of PBMCs, taken around atezolizumab (anti-PD-L1) treatment. The origin of the receptors is a man in his fifties or sixties with urothelial cancer.

The V call is TRBV5-1, the J call TRBJ2-5; D ambiguous. Germline-derived CDR1 and CDR2 are SGHRS and YFSETQ. The CDR3 is made up of 11 amino acids. V was clipped by 8 bases and J by 2 bases, with 7 bases between them. The CDR3 here is CASTEQETQYF. The DNA of the CDR3 is TGCGCCAGTACCGAGCAAGAGACCCAGTACTTC.

The chain has TRBV5-6 and TRBJ2-5; D may be TRBD1 (6 bases). Germline V gene data show CDR1 as SGHDT and CDR2 as YYEEEE. This CDR3 is built from 15 residues. V dropped 2 bases and J dropped 5 bases, with 16 bases sitting between them. The CDR3 protein is CASSFGQGLGETQYF. The CDR3 region has the DNA TGTGCCAGCAGCTTCGGGCAGGGGTTGGGGGAGACCCAGTACTTC.

V and J are TRBV15 and TRBJ2-3; D may be TRBD2 (5 bases). This CDR3 has 14 amino acids. CDR1 and CDR2 from the germline V gene are LNHNV and YYDKDF (reference sequence). The V and J ends lost 1 base and 6 bases respectively, with 11 bases between them. CDR3 DNA: TGTGCCACCAGCAGAGGAGCGCGCGGGGATACGCAGTATTTT. Translation: CATSRGARGDTQYF.

This chain links TRBV12-5 with TRBJ1-1; D uncertain. V lost 2 bases, J lost 3 bases, and 13 bases lay in between. CDR1 LGHNT and CDR2 FRNRAP come from the germline V gene. The CDR3 runs to 15 residues. CDR3 region: CASGLYTGLYTEAFF. CDR3 in DNA: TGTGCTAGTGGTTTGTATACGGGGTTGTACACTGAAGCTTTCTTT.

The rearrangement joins TRBV30 to TRBJ2-7, with TRBD2 as a possible D gene (5 bases). CDR1 is GTSNPN, CDR2 SVGIG, per germline (reference sequence). The CDR3 consists of 13 residues. The V gene lost 4 bases and the J gene lost 9 bases, with 19 bases spanning the gap. For the CDR3, the DNA is TGTGCCTGGATGCCGCTCGGGAAAAGAGGGCAGTACTTC. The encoded protein is CAWMPLGKRGQYF.

The chain recombines TRBV19 with TRBJ1-2; unclear D gene. V shed 6 bases and J shed 3 bases, with 23 bases lying between them. CDR3 length equals 17 residues. From germline, CDR1 is LNHDA and CDR2 SQIVND (reference sequence). CDR3 loop: CASSPLTSRVLDYGYTF. The DNA of the CDR3 is TGTGCCAGTAGCCCCCTGACCTCCCGGGTGCTAGACTATGGCTACACCTTC.

The sample holds one count of this clone. This chain links TRBV4-1 with TRBJ2-3, with D unresolved. Per germline, CDR1 MGHRA and CDR2 YSYEKL. Trimming cost V 0 bases and J 9 bases, with 16 bases left between them. The CDR3 totals 15 residues. The CDR3 sequence: CASSQDHPQMQTQYF. CDR3 nucleotides: TGCGCCAGCAGCCAAGATCACCCACAGATGCAAACGCAGTATTTT.

This clone was seen a single time. The rearrangement joins TRBV11-2 to TRBJ1-1, with 8 bases that match TRBD1. There are 14 residues in the CDR3. V lost 5 bases, J lost 5 bases, and 7 bases stayed unmatched. Per germline, CDR1 SGHAT and CDR2 FQNNGV. Here the CDR3 DNA reads TGTGCCAGCAGCCTAGGACAGGGCGGGACTGAAGCTTTCTTT. Translating gives CASSLGQGGTEAFF.

The gene calls are TRBV30 and TRBJ2-1; 10 nucleotides align to TRBD2. Trimming cost V 7 bases and J 6 bases; bases outside gene matches: 3. Germline V gene lookup returns CDR1 GTSNPN and CDR2 SVGIG (reference sequence). The CDR3 has 12 residues. Here the CDR3 reads CAYRTSGNEQFF. CDR3 DNA sequence: TGTGCCTATCGGACTAGCGGCAATGAGCAGTTCTTC. The variable domain in full, completed from reference TRBV30 and TRBJ2-1, reads SQTIHQWPATLVQPVGSPLSLECTVEGTSNPNLYWYRQAAGRGLQLLFYSVGIGQISSEVPQNLSASRPQDRQFILSSKKLLLSDSGFYLCAYRTSGNEQFFGPGTRLTVL.

The chain joins TRBV4-3 to TRBJ2-5; 7 bases align to TRBD1. The CDR3 spans 16 residues. Germline values: CDR1 LGHNA, CDR2 YSLEER. Trimming cost V 4 bases and J 7 bases; bases outside gene matches: 15. The DNA for the CDR3 is TGCGCCAGCAGCCTCCCCCGGGACAGTACCTGGTGGACCCAGTACTTC. Translating it yields CASSLPRDSTWWTQYF.

The rearrangement joins TRBV13 to TRBJ2-2; maybe TRBD1 (6 bases). Trimming shortened V by 5 bases and J by 3 bases, and 10 bases separated the two germline ends. Germline CDR1 reads PRHDT; CDR2 reads FYEKMQ (reference sequence). CDR3 size: 14 residues. This CDR3 reads CASSRGQYTGELFF. DNA of the CDR3: TGTGCCAGCAGCAGAGGACAGTACACCGGGGAGCTGTTTTTT.

The rearrangement uses TRBV10-3 and TRBJ2-5, with a tentative D call TRBD1 (6 bases). There are 16 residues in the CDR3. Germline V gene lookup returns CDR1 ENHRY and CDR2 SYGVKD. V gave up 6 bases and J gave up 4 bases, with 21 bases separating them. The DNA of the CDR3 is TGTGCCATCAGCGAAGGCAGGGGCGGCCGAGGAGAGACCCAGTACTTC. Residues: CAISEGRGGRGETQYF.

The J gene is TRBJ2-2, the V gene TRBV5-8, with TRBD1 as a possible D gene (5 bases). The V end lost 1 base, the J end lost 7 bases, and 20 bases lay between the germline ends. The CDR3 totals 17 residues. Per the germline V gene, CDR1 is SGHTS and CDR2 is YDEGEE. The DNA for the CDR3 is TGTGCCAGCAGCTTGAAGCGACAGTTCCGGGTTGGCGGGGAGCTGTTTTTT. Its protein is CASSLKRQFRVGGELFF.

The CDR3 region is CASSEDFGQLGAYGYTF. In nucleotides, the CDR3 is TGTGCCAGCAGTGAAGATTTCGGGCAGCTGGGGGCTTATGGCTACACCTTC. V and J are TRBV6-1 and TRBJ1-2, with D possibly being TRBD1 (6 bases). V dropped 1 base and J dropped 5 bases, with 20 bases sitting between them. Germline lookup yields CDR1 MNHNS and CDR2 SASEGT. This CDR3 is built from 17 residues.